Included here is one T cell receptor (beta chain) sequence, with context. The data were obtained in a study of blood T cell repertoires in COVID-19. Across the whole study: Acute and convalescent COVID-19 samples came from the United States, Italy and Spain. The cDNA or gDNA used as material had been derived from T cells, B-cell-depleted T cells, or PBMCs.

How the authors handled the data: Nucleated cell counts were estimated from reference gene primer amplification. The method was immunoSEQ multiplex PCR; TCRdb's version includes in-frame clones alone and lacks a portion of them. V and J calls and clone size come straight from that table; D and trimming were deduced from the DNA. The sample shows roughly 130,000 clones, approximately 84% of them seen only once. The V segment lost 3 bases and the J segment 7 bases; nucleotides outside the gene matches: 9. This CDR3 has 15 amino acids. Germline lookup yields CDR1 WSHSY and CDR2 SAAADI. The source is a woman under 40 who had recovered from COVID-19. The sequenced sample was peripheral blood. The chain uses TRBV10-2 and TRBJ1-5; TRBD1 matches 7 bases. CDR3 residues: CASSDLTGVGQPQHF. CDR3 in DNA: TGCGCCAGCAGTGATTTAACAGGGGTCGGGCAGCCCCAGCATTTT.